What follows describes a single T cell receptor beta chain. Its target is not known. A second PCR, run for about 6 to 12 cycles, used a sample-barcoded 5' primer plus a J-beta primer mix. Via MiXCR, TCRdb re-called the 5' RACE reads, giving one row per CDR3 protein. The table shows 1,500,000 or so distinct CDR3 sequences, with around 59% occurring only once. Germline CDR1 SQVTM, CDR2 ANQGSEA. This CDR3 contains 11 residues. V was clipped by 7 bases and J by 3 bases, with 9 bases between them. The sample originates from a study of blood T cells in healthy people across ages. Study outcomes and limitations: Per million T cells, the diversity of TCR beta decreased roughly linearly as age advanced. Without sorted subsets, naive and antigen-experienced compartments could not be conclusively compared. Nothing was known about donor CMV status, and this possibly confounded expanded clonotype changes.

This chain joins TRBV29-1 and TRBJ1-2; D is uncertain. Sequenced sample: blood. This sequence was found in a man aged 18 to 29 in good health. Here the CDR3 reads CSAAADYGYTF. The CDR3 DNA sequence: TGCAGCGCCGCGGCGGACTATGGCTACACCTTC.